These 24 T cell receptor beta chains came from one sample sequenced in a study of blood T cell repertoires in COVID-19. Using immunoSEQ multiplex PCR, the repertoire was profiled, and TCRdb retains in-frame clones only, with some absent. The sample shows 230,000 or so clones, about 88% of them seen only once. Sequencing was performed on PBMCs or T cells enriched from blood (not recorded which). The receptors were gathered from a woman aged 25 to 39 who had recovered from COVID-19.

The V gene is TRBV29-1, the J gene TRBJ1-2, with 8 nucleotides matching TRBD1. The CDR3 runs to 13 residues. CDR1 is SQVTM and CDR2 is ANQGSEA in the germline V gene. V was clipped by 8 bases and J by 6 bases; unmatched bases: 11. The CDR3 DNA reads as TGCAGCACGGCCCCGACAGGGGCGGATGGCTACACCTTC. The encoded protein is CSTAPTGADGYTF.

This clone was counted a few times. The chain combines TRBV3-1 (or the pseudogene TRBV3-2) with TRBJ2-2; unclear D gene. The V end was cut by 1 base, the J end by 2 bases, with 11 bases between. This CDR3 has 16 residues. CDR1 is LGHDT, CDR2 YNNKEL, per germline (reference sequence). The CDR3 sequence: CASSQGHAFNTGELFF. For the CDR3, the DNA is TGTGCCAGCAGCCAAGGACACGCCTTTAACACCGGGGAGCTGTTTTTT.

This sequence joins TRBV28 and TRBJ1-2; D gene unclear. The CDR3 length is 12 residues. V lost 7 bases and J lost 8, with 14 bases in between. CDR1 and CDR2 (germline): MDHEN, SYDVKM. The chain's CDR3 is CASNDPREGYTF. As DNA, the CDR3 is TGTGCCAGCAATGACCCCCGGGAAGGCTACACCTTC.

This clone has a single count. The CDR3 reads CASSDPRTGETYEQYF. The CDR3 DNA follows: TGTGCCAGCAGTGATCCCAGGACAGGGGAGACCTACGAGCAGTACTTC. V and J are TRBV25-1 and TRBJ2-7; 9 bases line up with TRBD1. The CDR3 sequence is 16 residues long. V dropped 3 bases and J dropped 2; count of bases not matched to a gene: 8. The germline V gene has CDR1 MGHDK and CDR2 SYGVNS.

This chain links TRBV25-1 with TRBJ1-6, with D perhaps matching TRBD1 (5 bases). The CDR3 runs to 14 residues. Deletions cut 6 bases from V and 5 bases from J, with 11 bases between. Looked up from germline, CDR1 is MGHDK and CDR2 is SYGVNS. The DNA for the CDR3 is TGTGCCAGCAGGACTTCAGGGCATAATTCACCCCTCCACTTT. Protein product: CASRTSGHNSPLHF.

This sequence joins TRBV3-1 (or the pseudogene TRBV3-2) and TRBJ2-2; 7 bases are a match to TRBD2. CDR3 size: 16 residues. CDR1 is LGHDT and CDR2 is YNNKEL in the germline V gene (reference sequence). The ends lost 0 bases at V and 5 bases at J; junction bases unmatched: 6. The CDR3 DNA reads TGTGCCAGCAGCCAAGATTTGAGACTAGCAACCGGGGAGCTGTTTTTT. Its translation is CASSQDLRLATGELFF.

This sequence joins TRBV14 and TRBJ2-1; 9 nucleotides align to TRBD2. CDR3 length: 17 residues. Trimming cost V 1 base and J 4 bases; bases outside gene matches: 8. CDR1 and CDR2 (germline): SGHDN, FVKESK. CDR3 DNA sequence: TGTGCCAGCAGCCAAGGGGTCGGCGGGGGGGCATACAATGAGCAGTTCTTC. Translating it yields CASSQGVGGGAYNEQFF.

The CDR3 is CASGTSEQETQYF. CDR3 bases: TGTGCCAGCGGTACTAGCGAACAAGAGACCCAGTACTTC. The chain links TRBV6-5 to TRBJ2-5; 7 positions agree with TRBD2. The CDR3 has 13 residues. The germline CDR1 and CDR2 sequences are MNHEY and SVGAGI. V shed 8 bases and J 2 bases; nucleotides not matched to a gene: 5.

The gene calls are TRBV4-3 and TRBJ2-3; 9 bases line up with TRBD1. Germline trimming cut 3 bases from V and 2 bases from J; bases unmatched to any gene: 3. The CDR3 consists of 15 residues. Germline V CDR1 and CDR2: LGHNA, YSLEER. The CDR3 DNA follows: TGCGCCAGCAGCCACGGGGACAGGGTCACAGATACGCAGTATTTT. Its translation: CASSHGDRVTDTQYF.

The CDR3 reads CASSHPRTGKETQYF. The CDR3 DNA reads TGTGCCAGCAGCCACCCTAGGACAGGCAAAGAGACCCAGTACTTC. The chain carries TRBV3-1 (or the pseudogene TRBV3-2) and TRBJ2-5; 7 bases line up with TRBD1. J gave up 3 bases and V 3 bases, and 7 bases lay outside the gene matches. CDR1 is LGHDT and CDR2 is YNNKEL in the germline V gene (reference sequence). The CDR3 consists of 15 residues.

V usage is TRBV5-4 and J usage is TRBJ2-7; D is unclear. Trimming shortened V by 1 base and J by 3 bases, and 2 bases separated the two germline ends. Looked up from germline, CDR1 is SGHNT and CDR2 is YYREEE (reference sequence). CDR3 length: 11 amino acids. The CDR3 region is CASSLYYEQYF. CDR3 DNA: TGTGCCAGCAGCTTGTACTACGAGCAGTACTTC.

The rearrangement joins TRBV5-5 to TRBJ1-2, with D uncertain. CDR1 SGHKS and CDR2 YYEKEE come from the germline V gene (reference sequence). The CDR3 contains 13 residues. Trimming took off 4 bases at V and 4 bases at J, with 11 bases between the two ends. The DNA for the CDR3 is TGTGCCAGCAGCGAGGGTCCTCTCTATGGCTACACCTTC. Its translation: CASSEGPLYGYTF.

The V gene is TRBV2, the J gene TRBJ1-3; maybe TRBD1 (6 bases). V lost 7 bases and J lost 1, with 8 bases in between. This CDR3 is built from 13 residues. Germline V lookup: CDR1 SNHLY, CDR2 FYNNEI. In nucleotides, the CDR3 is TGTGCCAGCAACACAGGGTCTGGAAACACCATATATTTT. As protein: CASNTGSGNTIYF.

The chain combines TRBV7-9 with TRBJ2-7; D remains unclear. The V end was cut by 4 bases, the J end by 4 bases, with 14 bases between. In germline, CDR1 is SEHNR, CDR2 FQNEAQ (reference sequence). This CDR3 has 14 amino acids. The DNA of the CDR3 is TGTGCCAGCAGCTCCTCTTCTTTGGCTTACGAGCAGTACTTC. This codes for CASSSSSLAYEQYF.

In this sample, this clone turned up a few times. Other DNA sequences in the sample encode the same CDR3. The CDR3, as DNA: TGTGCCAGTAGTCCGGGACAGCGAAACACTGAAGCTTTCTTT. Translated: CASSPGQRNTEAFF. The chain has TRBV19 and TRBJ1-1, with 7 bases lining up with TRBD1. Germline loops: CDR1 LNHDA, CDR2 SQIVND (reference sequence). The junction had 5 bases not matched to a gene; V was cut back by 5 bases and J by 2 bases. CDR3 length: 14 amino acids.

In nucleotides, the CDR3 is TGTGCCAGCAGCTTGGACCCCCACGGACAGCGATACACTGAAGCTTTCTTT. The encoded protein is CASSLDPHGQRYTEAFF. The genes are TRBV5-6 and TRBJ1-1; tentative D call: TRBD1 (6 bases). V gave up 0 bases and J gave up 3 bases, with 18 bases separating them. CDR3 length equals 17 residues. CDR1 SGHDT and CDR2 YYEEEE come from the germline V gene. Full variable domain (outside the CDR3, taken from reference TRBV5-6 and TRBJ1-1): DAGVTQSPTHLIKTRGQQVTLRCSPKSGHDTVSWYQQALGQGPQFIFQYYEEEERQRGNFPDRFSGHQFPNYSSELNVNALLLGDSALYLCASSLDPHGQRYTEAFFGQGTRLTVV.

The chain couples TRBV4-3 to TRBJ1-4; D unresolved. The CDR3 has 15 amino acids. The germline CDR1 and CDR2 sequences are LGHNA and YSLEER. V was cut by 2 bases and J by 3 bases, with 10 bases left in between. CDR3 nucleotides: TGCGCCAGCAGCCAATCCGGAGATCCTAATGAAAAACTGTTTTTT. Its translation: CASSQSGDPNEKLFF.

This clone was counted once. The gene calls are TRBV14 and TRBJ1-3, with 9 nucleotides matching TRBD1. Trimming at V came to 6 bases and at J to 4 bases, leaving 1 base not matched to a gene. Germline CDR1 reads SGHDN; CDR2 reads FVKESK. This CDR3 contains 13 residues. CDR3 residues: CASRTGGGNTIYF. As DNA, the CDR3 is TGTGCCAGCAGGACAGGGGGAGGAAACACCATATATTTT.

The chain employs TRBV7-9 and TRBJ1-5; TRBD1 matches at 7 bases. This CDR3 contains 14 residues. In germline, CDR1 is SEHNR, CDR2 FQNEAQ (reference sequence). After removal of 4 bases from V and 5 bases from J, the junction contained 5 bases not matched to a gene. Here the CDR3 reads CASSSDRDHQPQHF. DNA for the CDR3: TGTGCCAGCAGCTCAGACAGGGACCATCAGCCCCAGCATTTT.

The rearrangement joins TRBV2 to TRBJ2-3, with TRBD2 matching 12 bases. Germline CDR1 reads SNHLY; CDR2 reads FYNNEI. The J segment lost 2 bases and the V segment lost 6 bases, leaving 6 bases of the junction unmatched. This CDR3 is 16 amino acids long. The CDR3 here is CASRTGLAGNTDTQYF. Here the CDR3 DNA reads TGTGCCAGCAGGACCGGACTAGCGGGGAACACAGATACGCAGTATTTT.

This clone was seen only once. The CDR3 spells CASSLSSPQGQGSPLHF. The DNA of the CDR3 is TGTGCCAGCAGCTTGTCGTCGCCACAGGGGCAGGGTTCACCCCTCCACTTT. This chain joins TRBV5-5 and TRBJ1-6; 7 nucleotides align to TRBD1. V shed 1 base, J shed 9 bases, and the junction held 13 bases outside the gene matches. Germline V gene data show CDR1 as SGHKS and CDR2 as YYEKEE (reference sequence). The CDR3 extends over 17 amino acids. Complete variable domain (other parts from reference TRBV5-5 and TRBJ1-6): DAGVTQSPTHLIKTRGQQVTLRCSPISGHKSVSWYQQVLGQGPQFIFQYYEKEERGRGNFPDRFSARQFPNYSSELNVNALLLGDSALYLCASSLSSPQGQGSPLHFGNGTRLTVT.

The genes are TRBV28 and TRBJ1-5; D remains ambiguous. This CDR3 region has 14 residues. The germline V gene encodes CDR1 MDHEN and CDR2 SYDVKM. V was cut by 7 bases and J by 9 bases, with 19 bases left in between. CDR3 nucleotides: TGTGCCAGCATAGAGAGTCGCGGGAGGTTGCCCCAGCATTTT. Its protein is CASIESRGRLPQHF.

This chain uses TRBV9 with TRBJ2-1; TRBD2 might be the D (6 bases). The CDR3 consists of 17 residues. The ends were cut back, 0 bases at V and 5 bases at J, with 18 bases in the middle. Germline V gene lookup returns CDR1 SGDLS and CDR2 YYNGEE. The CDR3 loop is CASSVGLVRRVDNEQFF. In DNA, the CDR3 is TGTGCCAGCAGCGTAGGTCTAGTTCGGAGGGTGGACAATGAGCAGTTCTTC.

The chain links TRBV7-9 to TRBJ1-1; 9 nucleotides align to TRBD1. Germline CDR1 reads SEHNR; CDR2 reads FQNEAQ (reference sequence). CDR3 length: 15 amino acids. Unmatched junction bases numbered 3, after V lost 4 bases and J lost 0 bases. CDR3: CASSWGQGMNTEAFF. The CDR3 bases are TGTGCCAGCAGCTGGGGACAGGGAATGAACACTGAAGCTTTCTTT. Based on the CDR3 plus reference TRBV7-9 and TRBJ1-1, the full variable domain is DTGVSQNPRHKITKRGQNVTFRCDPISEHNRLYWYRQTLGQGPEFLTYFQNEAQLEKSRLLSDRFSAERPKGSFSTLEIQRTEQGDSAMYLCASSWGQGMNTEAFFGQGTRLTVV.